This TCR beta chain stems from a study of blood T cell repertoires in COVID-19. Overall study: Whether acute or convalescent, the COVID-19 samples came from the United States, Italy and Spain.

The J segment lost 8 bases and the V segment lost 2 bases, leaving 4 bases of the junction unmatched. This CDR3 region has 13 residues. Sequencing used immunoSEQ multiplex PCR; TCRdb keeps in-frame clones, though not all of them. The profile shows about 81,000 clones, about 91% of them singletons. This TCR was sampled from a woman of 80 years or more with active COVID-19. Sequencing was carried out using peripheral blood. This chain links TRBV12-3 or TRBV12-4 with TRBJ1-2, with 8 nucleotides matching TRBD1. DNA of the CDR3: TGTGCCAGCAGTTTAACGACAGGGGTAGGCTACACCTTC. The encoded protein is CASSLTTGVGYTF.